The 17 T cell receptor beta chains given below trace back to one sample, sequenced in a study of blood T cells in healthy people across ages. Next came a second PCR, run for about 7 to 12 cycles, which used a sample-barcoded 5' primer along with a J-beta primer mix. TCRdb independently ran MiXCR on the 5' RACE reads; one entry per CDR3 protein. The data hold about 930,000 distinct CDR3 sequences, with almost 30% observed a single time. In addition, the sample was reused for a study of T cells of mothers and their children.

Sequencing input: blood. These TCRs come from a middle-aged woman in good health.

This clonotype appeared many times. The V gene is TRBV20-1, the J gene TRBJ2-7, with a possible D match to TRBD1 (5 bases). Germline V gene data show CDR1 as DFQATT and CDR2 as SNEGSKA (reference sequence). The CDR3 runs 15 residues. V was shortened by 0 bases and J by 2 bases, with 14 bases between the two germline ends. The CDR3: CSAREVIRATYEQYF. The CDR3 DNA reads TGCAGTGCTAGAGAGGTTATCAGGGCAACCTACGAGCAGTACTTC.

Comment on this clonotype: The junction does not match germline at one end; this may be a read error. The CDR3 sequence: CASSFGREGTQYF. CDR3 sequence (DNA): TGCGCCAGCAGTTTTGGCAGGGAGGGGACCCAGTACTTC. This chain uses TRBV12-3 or TRBV12-4 with TRBJ2-5, with 7 bases that match TRBD2. There are 13 residues in the CDR3.

This clonotype was found a few times. The rearrangement uses TRBV18 and TRBJ1-2, with 10 bases aligning to TRBD1. The trim removed 2 bases at V and 3 bases at J, leaving 6 bases unmatched. CDR3 length: 16 amino acids. CDR1 and CDR2 from the germline V gene are KGHSH and LQKENI. The CDR3 DNA is TGTGCCAGCTCACCATTAAGTGGGACAGGGGACTATGGCTACACCTTC. This encodes CASSPLSGTGDYGYTF. Filled out from reference TRBV18 and TRBJ1-2, the complete variable domain reads NAGVMQNPRHLVRRRGQEARLRCSPMKGHSHVYWYRQLPEEGLKFMVYLQKENIIDESGMPKERFSAEFPKEGPSILRIQQVVRGDSAAYFCASSPLSGTGDYGYTFGSGTRLTVV.

Many counts were recorded for this clonotype. The chain couples TRBV5-1 to TRBJ2-7; TRBD1 matches at 7 bases. Germline V CDR1 and CDR2: SGHRS, YFSETQ. The junction had 4 bases not matched to a gene; V was cut back by 4 bases and J by 0 bases. The CDR3 totals 14 residues. The CDR3 loop is CASSLGQISYEQYF. CDR3 sequence (DNA): TGCGCCAGCAGCCTGGGACAGATCTCCTACGAGCAGTACTTC.

This clonotype was found once. Compared with germline, one end of the junction differs, possibly owing to a read error. V usage is TRBV6-1 and J usage is TRBJ2-5, with TRBD2 identical over 7 bases. Germline V gene sequence: CDR1 MNHNS, CDR2 SASEGT. This CDR3 region has 13 residues. The CDR3, as DNA: TGTGCCAACAGTGTATGGGGGGGGGAGACCCAGTACTTC. Its protein product is CANSVWGGETQYF.

J is TRBJ1-2 and V is TRBV7-9; TRBD1 matches 9 bases. The CDR3 loop spans 13 amino acids. Trimming cost V 6 bases and J 8 bases; bases outside gene matches: 7. The germline CDR1 and CDR2 sequences are SEHNR and FQNEAQ (reference sequence). The CDR3: CASSSQGALGYTF. DNA of the CDR3: TGTGCCAGCAGTTCACAGGGGGCGCTCGGCTACACCTTC.

Ten or more counts support this clonotype. This sequence joins TRBV20-1 and TRBJ2-7, with 8 bases identical to TRBD2. The germline gives CDR1 DFQATT, CDR2 SNEGSKA (reference sequence). The ends lost 3 bases at V and 0 bases at J; junction bases unmatched: 7. The CDR3 has 15 residues. CDR3 nucleotides: TGCAGTGCTAGCCCCACGGGGGGGATCTCCTACGAGCAGTACTTC. Translated: CSASPTGGISYEQYF.

In its sample, this clonotype was seen a few times. This chain uses TRBV28 with TRBJ1-5; 10 positions match TRBD1. The CDR3 consists of 14 residues. The trim removed 7 bases at V and 11 bases at J, leaving 11 bases unmatched. CDR1 is MDHEN, CDR2 SYDVKM, per germline. The CDR3 region has the DNA TGTGCCAGCACGCGGCGGACAGGGGGTAGAGCCCAGCATTTT. It codes for CASTRRTGGRAQHF.

The table lists this clonotype with many counts. V is TRBV20-1 and J is TRBJ2-7; TRBD1 agrees at 11 bases. The length of the CDR3 is 16 residues. V dropped 0 bases and J dropped 4; count of bases not matched to a gene: 8. From germline, CDR1 is DFQATT and CDR2 SNEGSKA (reference sequence). The CDR3 region is CSARDQGTGGSYEQYF. For the CDR3, the DNA is TGCAGTGCTAGAGATCAGGGGACAGGGGGATCTTACGAGCAGTACTTC.

The genes are TRBV2 and TRBJ2-5; 10 positions match TRBD2. Germline CDR1 and CDR2: SNHLY and FYNNEI. This CDR3 region has 15 residues. Unmatched junction bases numbered 7, after V lost 2 bases and J lost 7 bases. The CDR3 region is CASSERTSGSRTQYF. Written as DNA, the CDR3 is TGTGCCAGCAGTGAACGGACTAGCGGATCAAGGACCCAGTACTTC.

This clonotype was observed at least ten times. Written as DNA, the CDR3 is TGTGCCAGCAGCTACGGACAGGTTCCTCAAATCTACGAGCAGTACTTC. It specifies CASSYGQVPQIYEQYF. The chain joins TRBV9 to TRBJ2-7; 7 nucleotides align to TRBD1. The length of the CDR3 is 16 residues. Germline V gene data show CDR1 as SGDLS and CDR2 as YYNGEE. After removal of 4 bases from V and 3 bases from J, the junction contained 13 bases not matched to a gene.

V and J are TRBV12-3 or TRBV12-4 and TRBJ2-1; 8 bases fit TRBD2. V shed 8 bases and J 7 bases; nucleotides not matched to a gene: 1. This CDR3 spans 11 amino acids. The chain's CDR3 is CASERGNEQFF. The DNA for the CDR3 is TGTGCCAGCGAGCGGGGGAATGAGCAGTTCTTC.

The chain combines TRBV12-3 or TRBV12-4 with TRBJ1-2, with 7 bases lining up with TRBD1. Trimming at V came to 6 bases and at J to 4 bases, leaving 14 bases not matched to a gene. This CDR3 region has 16 residues. The CDR3 here is CASSRVPEGAVYGYTF. The CDR3 nucleotides are TGTGCCAGCAGCCGAGTCCCGGAGGGGGCTGTCTATGGCTACACCTTC.

Regarding this clonotype: A clone one base away is much larger, so this may be a read error. V gene TRBV7-2 combines with J gene TRBJ2-1; no reliable D call. Germline V lookup: CDR1 SGHTA, CDR2 FQGNSA. V lost 5 bases, J lost 13 bases, and 15 bases lay in between. The CDR3 runs 12 residues. CDR3 in DNA: TGTGCCAGCAGCCATGGAAAAGAGACCCAGTTCTTC. This translates into CASSHGKETQFF.

This clonotype was observed at least ten times. This chain joins TRBV4-3 and TRBJ2-7, with TRBD1 matching 8 bases. From germline, CDR1 is LGHNA and CDR2 YSLEER. The CDR3 length is 16 residues. After removal of 1 base from V and 3 bases from J, the junction contained 8 bases not matched to a gene. The CDR3 coding sequence is TGCGCCAGCAGCCAAGGATTAGGGACAGGCTTCTACGAGCAGTACTTC. Its protein is CASSQGLGTGFYEQYF.

There are many counts of this clonotype. The rearrangement joins TRBV7-2 to TRBJ2-7; TRBD1 is a possible D gene (6 bases). The CDR3 covers 16 residues. Germline loops: CDR1 SGHTA, CDR2 FQGNSA. Between the trimmed V and J ends, which lost 5 bases and 0 bases, there was a span of 17 bases. The DNA of the CDR3 is TGTGCCAGCAGCCCTCCCTCAGGGGCCCTCTCCTACGAGCAGTACTTC. This sequence encodes CASSPPSGALSYEQYF. Looking up the rest from reference TRBV7-2 and TRBJ2-7 gives the full variable domain: GAGVSQSPSNKVTEKGKDVELRCDPISGHTALYWYRQSLGQGLEFLIYFQGNSAPDKSGLPSDRFSAERTGGSVSTLTIQRTQQEDSAVYLCASSPPSGALSYEQYFGPGTRLTVT.

V and J are TRBV5-1 and TRBJ2-5, with 10 bases that match TRBD2. This CDR3 region has 15 residues. Germline V gene data show CDR1 as SGHRS and CDR2 as YFSETQ. J was trimmed by 6 bases and V by 4 bases; bases with no gene match: 9. CDR3 region: CASSPSLAGEKTQYF. The CDR3 DNA reads TGCGCCAGCAGCCCCTCGCTAGCGGGGGAAAAGACCCAGTACTTC.